These T cell receptor beta chains were read from a single sample in a study of read filtering for tumor transcriptome and immune sequencing. One entry per CDR3 protein, called by TCRdb with MiXCR from the reads. This sample has more than 20,000 distinct CDR3 sequences, with about 20% found just once. The specimen sequenced was a population of CD138-negative cells sorted from bone marrow. The receptors originated from a donor at least 40 years old with multiple myeloma. CDR3s include the opening cysteine and the closing phenylalanine or tryptophan. A D gene is named only where the DNA matches it firmly. Size is stated for part of the rows, as once, few or many counts, or as a class when the clone is expanded.

>15|TRBV18|.|TRBJ1-1|.
CASSPPWGGNSEAFF
TGTGCCAGCTCACCACCCTGGGGGGGGAACTCTGAAGCTTTCTTT
>14|TRBV3-1|few|TRBJ2-7|.
CASSPPDWAYEQYF
TGTGCCAGCAGCCCACCCGACTGGGCCTACGAGCAGTACTTC
>19|TRBV19|few|TRBJ2-5|.
CASSRNSARRHPTQETQYF
TGTGCCAGTAGTAGGAACAGCGCTCGCCGACACCCAACCCAAGAGACCCAGTACTTC
>13|TRBV12-3/TRBV12-4|many|TRBJ1-2|.
CASSLGVDYGYTF
TGTGCCAGCAGTTTAGGGGTCGACTATGGCTACACCTTC
>19|TRBV4-1|many|TRBJ2-1|TRBD2
CASSQDPPSSGGAIDEQFF
TGCGCCAGCAGCCAAGATCCCCCTTCTAGCGGGGGGGCGATCGATGAGCAGTTCTTC
>13|TRBV25-1|few|TRBJ1-3|.
CASSVEQGNTIYF
TGTGCCAGCAGTGTCGAGCAAGGAAACACCATATATTTT
>20|TRBV28|many|TRBJ2-5|TRBD1
CASSLFQPVGQVGRGETQYF
TGTGCCAGCAGTTTATTCCAACCGGTAGGACAGGTCGGTCGGGGTGAGACCCAGTACTTC
>15|TRBV14|many|TRBJ1-6|.
CASSHLRAGNSPLHF
TGTGCCAGCAGCCACCTCCGGGCAGGGAATTCACCCCTCCACTTT
>16|TRBV20-1|many|TRBJ2-6|.
CSARGAGIGGANVLTF
TGCAGTGCTAGAGGGGCAGGGATTGGTGGGGCCAACGTCCTGACTTTC
>14|TRBV2|many|TRBJ2-3|.
CASTQGQGTDTQYF
TGTGCCAGCACCCAGGGCCAAGGCACAGATACGCAGTATTTT
>15|TRBV5-1|few|TRBJ1-4|.
CASSSPGALEEKLFF
TGCGCCAGCAGCTCGCCCGGGGCCCTGGAAGAAAAACTGTTTTTT
>13|TRBV11-2|many|TRBJ1-1|.
CASSLERGATAFF
TGTGCCAGCAGCTTAGAGCGGGGGGCAACAGCTTTCTTT
>15|TRBV3-1|few|TRBJ1-1|TRBD1
CASSATGGMNTEALF
TGTGCCAGCAGCGCGACAGGGGGCATGAACACTGAAGCTCTCTTT
>12|TRBV10-2|many|TRBJ2-7|.
CASRQASYEQYF
TGCGCCAGCAGACAGGCCTCCTACGAGCAGTACTTC
>15|TRBV28|many|TRBJ2-5|.
CASSALEIIGETQYF
TGTGCCAGCAGTGCTTTGGAGATTATAGGGGAGACCCAGTACTTC
>15|TRBV19|.|TRBJ1-4|.
CASSMGATSNEELFF
TGTGCCAGTAGTATGGGAGCGACTTCCAATGAAGAACTGTTTTTT
>13|TRBV20-1|many|TRBJ1-6|.
CSAGPKIGSPLHF
TGCAGTGCTGGACCGAAAATCGGTTCACCCCTCCACTTT
>18|TRBV20-1|.|TRBJ2-3|TRBD2
CSARGPRTSGPYTDTQYF
TGCAGTGCTAGAGGCCCCCGCACTAGCGGGCCGTACACAGATACGCAGTATTTT
>15|TRBV2|many|TRBJ2-1|.
CASSVEGPSYNEQFF
TGTGCCAGCAGTGTAGAGGGCCCCTCCTACAATGAGCAGTTCTTC
>13|TRBV6-5|.|TRBJ2-3|TRBD2
CASRNRGADTQYF
TGTGCCAGCAGAAACCGGGGGGCAGATACGCAGTATTTT
>14|TRBV2|.|TRBJ2-5|.
CASKERWNRETQYF
TGTGCCAGCAAGGAGCGGTGGAATCGAGAGACCCAGTACTTC
>15|TRBV20-1|many|TRBJ1-2|.
CSARESAGFKYGYTF
TGCAGTGCTAGAGAATCCGCAGGGTTCAAATATGGCTACACCTTC
>13|TRBV3-1|few|TRBJ1-2|.
CASSLTGARGYTF
TGTGCCAGCAGCCTGACGGGGGCGCGAGGCTACACCTTC
>13|TRBV14|.|TRBJ1-2|.
CASSLSGSYGYTF
TGTGCCAGCAGCCTTTCAGGGTCATATGGCTACACCTTC
>17|TRBV5-1|many|TRBJ2-5|.
CASSPGNLELNKETQYF
TGCGCCAGCAGCCCGGGAAACCTGGAACTGAATAAAGAGACCCAGTACTTC
>16|TRBV6-5|many|TRBJ2-3|.
CASSHTRAYSTDTQYF
TGTGCCAGCAGTCATACCAGAGCTTATAGCACAGATACGCAGTATTTT
>19|TRBV19|many|TRBJ1-3|TRBD1
CASSRRTLDRGVAGNTIYF
TGTGCCAGTAGCCGCCGAACATTGGACAGGGGAGTTGCTGGAAACACCATATATTTT
>14|TRBV14|.|TRBJ2-3|.
CAGPTGRGLDTQYF
TGTGCCGGGCCGACAGGACGAGGGTTAGATACGCAGTATTTT
>14|TRBV29-1|.|TRBJ1-3|.
CSAGDLRTGNTIYF
TGCAGCGCCGGGGACCTCCGGACTGGAAACACCATATATTTT
>15|TRBV9|medium-sized|TRBJ2-1|.
CASSGRKSSYNEQFF
TGTGCCAGCAGCGGACGCAAGAGCTCCTACAATGAGCAGTTCTTC
>14|TRBV3-1|many|TRBJ1-1|.
CASDVGRGSTEAFF
TGTGCCAGCGATGTGGGCAGGGGTTCCACTGAAGCTTTCTTT
>16|TRBV5-6|many|TRBJ2-2|TRBD2
CASSLKGLAGTGELFF
TGTGCCAGCAGCTTGAAAGGGCTAGCGGGAACCGGGGAGCTGTTTTTT
>14|TRBV24-1|few|TRBJ1-1|TRBD1
CAASSTGGMAEAFF
TGTGCCGCGTCTTCGACAGGGGGCATGGCTGAAGCTTTCTTT